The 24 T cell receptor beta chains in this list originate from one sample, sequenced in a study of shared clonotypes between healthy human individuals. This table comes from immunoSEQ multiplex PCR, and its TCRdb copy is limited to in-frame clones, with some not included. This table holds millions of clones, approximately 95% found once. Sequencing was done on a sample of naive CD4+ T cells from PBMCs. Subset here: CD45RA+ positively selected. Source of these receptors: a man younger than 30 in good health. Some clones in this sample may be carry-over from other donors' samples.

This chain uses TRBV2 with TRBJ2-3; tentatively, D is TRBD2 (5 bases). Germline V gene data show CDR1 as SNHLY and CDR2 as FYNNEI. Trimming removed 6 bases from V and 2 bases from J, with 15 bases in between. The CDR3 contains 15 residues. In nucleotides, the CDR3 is TGTGCCAGCAGAGCTATGGGAGTTACCACAGATACGCAGTATTTT. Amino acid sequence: CASRAMGVTTDTQYF. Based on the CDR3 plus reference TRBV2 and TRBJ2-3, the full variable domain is EPEVTQTPSHQVTQMGQEVILRCVPISNHLYFYWYRQILGQKVEFLVSFYNNEISEKSEIFDDQFSVERPDGSNFTLKIRSTKLEDSAMYFCASRAMGVTTDTQYFGPGTRLTVL.

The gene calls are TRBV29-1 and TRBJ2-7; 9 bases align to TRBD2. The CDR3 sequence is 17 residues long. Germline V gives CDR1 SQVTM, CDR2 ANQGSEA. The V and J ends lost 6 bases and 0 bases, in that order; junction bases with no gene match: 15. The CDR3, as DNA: TGCAGCGTCCAACCTCGAGGGCTAGCGGGGAGCTCCTACGAGCAGTACTTC. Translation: CSVQPRGLAGSSYEQYF.

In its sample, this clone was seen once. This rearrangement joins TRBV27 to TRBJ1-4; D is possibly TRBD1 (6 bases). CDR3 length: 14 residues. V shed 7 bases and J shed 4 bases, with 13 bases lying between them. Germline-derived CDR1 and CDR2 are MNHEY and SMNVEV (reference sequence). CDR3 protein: CASNQRGSNEKLFF. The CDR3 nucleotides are TGTGCCAGCAATCAGAGGGGGAGTAATGAAAAACTGTTTTTT.

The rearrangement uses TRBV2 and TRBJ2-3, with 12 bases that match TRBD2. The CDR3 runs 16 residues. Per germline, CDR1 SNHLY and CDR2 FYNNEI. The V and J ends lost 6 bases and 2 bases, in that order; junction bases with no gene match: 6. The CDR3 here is CASSGGLAGYTDTQYF. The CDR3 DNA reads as TGTGCCAGCAGCGGCGGACTAGCGGGATACACAGATACGCAGTATTTT. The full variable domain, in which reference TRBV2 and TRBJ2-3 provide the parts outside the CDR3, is EPEVTQTPSHQVTQMGQEVILRCVPISNHLYFYWYRQILGQKVEFLVSFYNNEISEKSEIFDDQFSVERPDGSNFTLKIRSTKLEDSAMYFCASSGGLAGYTDTQYFGPGTRLTVL.

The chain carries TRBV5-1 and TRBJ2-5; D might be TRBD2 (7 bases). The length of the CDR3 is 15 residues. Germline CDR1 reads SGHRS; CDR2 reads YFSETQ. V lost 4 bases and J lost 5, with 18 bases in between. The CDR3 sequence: CASSRGGPGPETQYF. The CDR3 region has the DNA TGCGCCAGCAGCCGCGGGGGCCCCGGGCCGGAGACCCAGTACTTC.

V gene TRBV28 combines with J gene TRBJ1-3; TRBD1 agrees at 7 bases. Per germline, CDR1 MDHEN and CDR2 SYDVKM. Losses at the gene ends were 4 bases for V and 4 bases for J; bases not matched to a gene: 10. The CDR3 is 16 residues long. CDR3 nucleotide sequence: TGTGCCAGCAGTTCGCATCAGACAGGGTTCGGAAACACCATATATTTT. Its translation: CASSSHQTGFGNTIYF.

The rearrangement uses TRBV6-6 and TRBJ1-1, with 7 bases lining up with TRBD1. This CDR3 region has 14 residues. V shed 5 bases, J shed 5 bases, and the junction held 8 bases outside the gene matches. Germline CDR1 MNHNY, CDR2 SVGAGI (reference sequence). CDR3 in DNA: TGTGCCAGCAGTCGGACAGGTTGGGATACTGAAGCTTTCTTT. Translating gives CASSRTGWDTEAFF.

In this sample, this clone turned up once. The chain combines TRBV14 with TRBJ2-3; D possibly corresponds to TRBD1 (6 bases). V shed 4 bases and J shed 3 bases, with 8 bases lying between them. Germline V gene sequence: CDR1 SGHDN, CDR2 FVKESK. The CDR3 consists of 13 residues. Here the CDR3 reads CASSRTGTDTQYF. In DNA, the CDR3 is TGTGCCAGCAGCCGCACAGGGACAGATACGCAGTATTTT.

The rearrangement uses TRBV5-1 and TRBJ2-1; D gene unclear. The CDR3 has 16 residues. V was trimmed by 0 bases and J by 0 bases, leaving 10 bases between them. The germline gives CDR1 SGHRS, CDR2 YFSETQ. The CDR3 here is CASSLAHRSSYNEQFF. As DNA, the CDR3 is TGCGCCAGCAGCTTGGCCCACCGTAGCTCCTACAATGAGCAGTTCTTC. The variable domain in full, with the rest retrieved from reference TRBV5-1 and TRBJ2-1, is KAGVTQTPRYLIKTRGQQVTLSCSPISGHRSVSWYQQTPGQGLQFLFEYFSETQRNKGNFPGRFSGRQFSNSRSEMNVSTLELGDSALYLCASSLAHRSSYNEQFFGPGTRLTVL.

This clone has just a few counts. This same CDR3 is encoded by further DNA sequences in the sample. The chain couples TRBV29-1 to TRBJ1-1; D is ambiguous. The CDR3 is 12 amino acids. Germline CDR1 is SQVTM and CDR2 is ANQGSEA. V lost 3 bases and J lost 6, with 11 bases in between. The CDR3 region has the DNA TGCAGCGTTGAGCGGTCCGGGCCTGAAGCTTTCTTT. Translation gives CSVERSGPEAFF.

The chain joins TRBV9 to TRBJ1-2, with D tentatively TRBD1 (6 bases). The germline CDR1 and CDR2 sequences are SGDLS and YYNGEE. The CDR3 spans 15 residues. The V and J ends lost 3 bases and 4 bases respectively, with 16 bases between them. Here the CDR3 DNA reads TGTGCCAGCAGCGAGCGGGGGCGGGGTAGCTATGGCTACACCTTC. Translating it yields CASSERGRGSYGYTF. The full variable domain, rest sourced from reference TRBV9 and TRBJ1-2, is DSGVTQTPKHLITATGQRVTLRCSPRSGDLSVYWYQQSLDQGLQFLIQYYNGEERAKGNILERFSAQQFPDLHSELNLSSLELGDSALYFCASSERGRGSYGYTFGSGTRLTVV.

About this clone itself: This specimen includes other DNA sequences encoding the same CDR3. CDR3 bases: TGTGCCAGCACGGGGGGGAATGAGCAGTTCTTC. Translation gives CASTGGNEQFF. The V and J genes are TRBV7-9 and TRBJ2-1; 8 bases are a match to TRBD2. V lost 7 bases to trimming and J lost 7 bases; unmatched junction nucleotides: 0. Germline V gene data show CDR1 as SEHNR and CDR2 as FQNEAQ (reference sequence). The CDR3 totals 11 residues.

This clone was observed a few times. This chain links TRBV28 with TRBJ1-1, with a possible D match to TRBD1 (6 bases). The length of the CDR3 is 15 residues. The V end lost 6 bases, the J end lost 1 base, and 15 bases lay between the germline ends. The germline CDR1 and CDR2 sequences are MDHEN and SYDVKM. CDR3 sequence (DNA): TGTGCCAGCAGGCGAGGGGGGACGAGGAACACTGAAGCTTTCTTT. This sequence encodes CASRRGGTRNTEAFF.

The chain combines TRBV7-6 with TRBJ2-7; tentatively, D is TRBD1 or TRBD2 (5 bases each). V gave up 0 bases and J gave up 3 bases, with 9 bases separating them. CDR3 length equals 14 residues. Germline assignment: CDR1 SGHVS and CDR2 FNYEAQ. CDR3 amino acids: CASSLAGTVYEQYF. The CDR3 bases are TGTGCCAGCAGCTTAGCTGGGACCGTCTACGAGCAGTACTTC.

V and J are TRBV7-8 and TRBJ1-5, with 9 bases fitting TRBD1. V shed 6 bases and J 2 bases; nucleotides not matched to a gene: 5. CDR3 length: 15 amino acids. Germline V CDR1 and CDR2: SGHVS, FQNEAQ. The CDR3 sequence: CASRRDRVGNQPQHF. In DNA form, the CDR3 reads TGTGCCAGCAGACGGGACAGGGTGGGCAATCAGCCCCAGCATTTT.

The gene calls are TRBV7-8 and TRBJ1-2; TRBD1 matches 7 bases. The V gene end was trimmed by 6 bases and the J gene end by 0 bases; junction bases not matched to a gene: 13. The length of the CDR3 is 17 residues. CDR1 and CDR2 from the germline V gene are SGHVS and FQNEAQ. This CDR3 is CASRFGDRNYANYGYTF. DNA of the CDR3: TGTGCCAGCAGGTTCGGGGACAGAAACTATGCTAACTATGGCTACACCTTC.

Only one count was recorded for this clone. This CDR3 is CASSLSHTSYEQYF. CDR3 DNA: TGTGCCAGCAGCTTGTCCCACACCTCCTACGAGCAGTACTTC. This chain links TRBV5-4 with TRBJ2-7; no definite D call. This CDR3 spans 14 amino acids. Between the trimmed V and J ends, which lost 1 base and 0 bases, there was a span of 8 bases. Germline V gene sequence: CDR1 SGHNT, CDR2 YYREEE (reference sequence). Complete variable domain (other parts from reference TRBV5-4 and TRBJ2-7): ETGVTQSPTHLIKTRGQQVTLRCSSQSGHNTVSWYQQALGQGPQFIFQYYREEENGRGNFPPRFSGLQFPNYSSELNVNALELDDSALYLCASSLSHTSYEQYFGPGTRLTVT.

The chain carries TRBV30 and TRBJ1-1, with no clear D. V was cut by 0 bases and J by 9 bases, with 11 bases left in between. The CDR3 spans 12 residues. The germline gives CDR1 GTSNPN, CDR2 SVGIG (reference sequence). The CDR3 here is CAWSVSVLQAFF. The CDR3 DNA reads TGTGCCTGGAGTGTTTCCGTACTTCAAGCTTTCTTT.

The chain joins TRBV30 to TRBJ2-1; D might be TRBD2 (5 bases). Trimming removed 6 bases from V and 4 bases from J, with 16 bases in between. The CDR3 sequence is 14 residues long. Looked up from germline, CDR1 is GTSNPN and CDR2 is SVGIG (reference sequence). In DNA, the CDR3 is TGTGCCTGTAAAAGGGAAACTAGGTACAATGAGCAGTTCTTC. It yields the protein CACKRETRYNEQFF. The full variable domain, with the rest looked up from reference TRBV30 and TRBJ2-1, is SQTIHQWPATLVQPVGSPLSLECTVEGTSNPNLYWYRQAAGRGLQLLFYSVGIGQISSEVPQNLSASRPQDRQFILSSKKLLLSDSGFYLCACKRETRYNEQFFGPGTRLTVL.

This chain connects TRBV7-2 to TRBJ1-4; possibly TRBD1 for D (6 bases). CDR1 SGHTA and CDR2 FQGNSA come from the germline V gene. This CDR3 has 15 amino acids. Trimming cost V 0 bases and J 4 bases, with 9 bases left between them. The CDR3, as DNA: TGTGCCAGCAGCTTAGCGAGGGGGTATAATGAAAAACTGTTTTTT. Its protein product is CASSLARGYNEKLFF. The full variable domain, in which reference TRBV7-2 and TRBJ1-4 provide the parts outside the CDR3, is GAGVSQSPSNKVTEKGKDVELRCDPISGHTALYWYRQSLGQGLEFLIYFQGNSAPDKSGLPSDRFSAERTGGSVSTLTIQRTQQEDSAVYLCASSLARGYNEKLFFGSGTQLSVL.

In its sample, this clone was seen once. The CDR3 loop is CASSQDPSRFQRRPSYEQYF. The CDR3 nucleotides read TGCGCCAGCAGCCAAGACCCAAGTAGGTTCCAACGGAGGCCCTCCTACGAGCAGTACTTC. V is TRBV4-3 and J is TRBJ2-7; D possibly corresponds to TRBD2 (5 bases). Germline V gene sequence: CDR1 LGHNA, CDR2 YSLEER. The ends were cut back, 0 bases at V and 0 bases at J, with 24 bases in the middle. The CDR3 is made up of 20 amino acids.

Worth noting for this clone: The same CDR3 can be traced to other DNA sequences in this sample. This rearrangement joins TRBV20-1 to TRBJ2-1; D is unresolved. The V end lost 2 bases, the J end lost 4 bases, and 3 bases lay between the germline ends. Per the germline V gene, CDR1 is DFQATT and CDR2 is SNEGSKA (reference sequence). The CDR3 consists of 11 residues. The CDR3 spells CSARLYNEQFF. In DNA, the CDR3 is TGCAGTGCTAGACTTTACAATGAGCAGTTCTTC.

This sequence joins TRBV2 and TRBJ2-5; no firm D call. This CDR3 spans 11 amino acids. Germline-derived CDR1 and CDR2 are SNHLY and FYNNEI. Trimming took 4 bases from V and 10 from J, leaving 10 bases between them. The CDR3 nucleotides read TGTGCCAGCAGTGTCTGGGGTGGCCAGTACTTC. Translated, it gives CASSVWGGQYF.

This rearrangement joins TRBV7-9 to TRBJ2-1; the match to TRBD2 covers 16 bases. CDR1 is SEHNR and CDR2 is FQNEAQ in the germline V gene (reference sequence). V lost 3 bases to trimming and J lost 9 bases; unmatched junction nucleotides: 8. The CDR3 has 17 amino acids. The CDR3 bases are TGTGCCAGCAGCTTCGGGACTAGCGGGAGGGCCCTAGCTGAGCAGTTCTTC. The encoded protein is CASSFGTSGRALAEQFF.